This passage covers 8 T cell receptor beta chains from one sample sequenced in a study of cytomegalovirus exposure and HLA in healthy donors. 13 Jbeta primers and 60 Vbeta primers were used for the PCR. Produced via immunoSEQ multiplex PCR; TCRdb's table is partial and in-frame only. The sample comprises about 140,000 clones, more than 75% of which are singletons, and about 3.9% rests with the top ten. The source material was PBMCs. The source of these receptors is a man in his late teens or twenties in good health and CMV-seronegative.

Only a few counts were recorded for this clone. The chain couples TRBV7-3 to TRBJ2-2; 8 bases fit TRBD1. From germline, CDR1 is SGHTA and CDR2 FQGTGA. CDR3 length: 15 residues. Trimming removed 6 bases from V and 4 bases from J; junction bases left unmatched: 7. The CDR3 DNA sequence: TGTGCCAGCAGATGGACAGGGCGAGGCACCGGGGAGCTGTTTTTT. Encoded protein: CASRWTGRGTGELFF.

The chain carries TRBV6-1 and TRBJ1-2; D unresolved. The CDR3 contains 15 residues. V gave up 3 bases and J gave up 1 base, with 12 bases separating them. The germline gives CDR1 MNHNS, CDR2 SASEGT. The CDR3 region has the DNA TGTGCCAGCAGTGATAAACCTAACCTTAACTATGGCTACACCTTC. This gives the protein CASSDKPNLNYGYTF.

The J gene is TRBJ2-6, the V gene TRBV5-4; D possibly corresponds to TRBD2 (5 bases). V was shortened by 0 bases and J by 2 bases, with 6 bases between the two germline ends. Germline CDR1 is SGHNT and CDR2 is YYREEE (reference sequence). This CDR3 spans 15 amino acids. This CDR3 reads CASSLGGTGANVLTF. DNA of the CDR3: TGTGCCAGCAGCTTGGGAGGGACTGGGGCCAACGTCCTGACTTTC.

The chain links TRBV5-4 to TRBJ1-2, with 7 bases lining up with TRBD1. The CDR3 contains 14 residues. With V trimmed by 5 bases and J by 6 bases, 10 bases remained unmatched. Per the germline V gene, CDR1 is SGHNT and CDR2 is YYREEE (reference sequence). CDR3 protein: CASRRAGQGDGYTF. DNA for the CDR3: TGTGCCAGCAGGCGGGCGGGCCAGGGGGATGGCTACACCTTC.

V usage is TRBV5-4 and J usage is TRBJ2-5; 8 bases are shared with TRBD1. The CDR3 totals 14 residues. Germline V gene data show CDR1 as SGHNT and CDR2 as YYREEE (reference sequence). J lost 5 bases, V lost 1 base, and 4 bases had no gene match. For the CDR3, the DNA is TGTGCCAGCAGCTTGCAGGGGGCAGGGGAGACCCAGTACTTC. This encodes CASSLQGAGETQYF.

The chain joins TRBV2 to TRBJ1-1; 7 bases line up with TRBD1. V lost 8 bases, J lost 2 bases, and 5 bases stayed unmatched. CDR1 is SNHLY, CDR2 FYNNEI, per germline. The CDR3 runs to 13 residues. CDR3 region: CASVRGENTEAFF. CDR3 sequence (DNA): TGTGCCAGCGTCAGGGGGGAAAACACTGAAGCTTTCTTT. The whole variable domain, remainder taken from reference TRBV2 and TRBJ1-1, is EPEVTQTPSHQVTQMGQEVILRCVPISNHLYFYWYRQILGQKVEFLVSFYNNEISEKSEIFDDQFSVERPDGSNFTLKIRSTKLEDSAMYFCASVRGENTEAFFGQGTRLTVV.

This clone is a singleton in its sample. The chain joins TRBV2 to TRBJ1-5, with 8 bases that match TRBD1. Germline V lookup: CDR1 SNHLY, CDR2 FYNNEI. The V and J ends lost 2 bases and 5 bases, in that order; junction bases with no gene match: 23. The CDR3 totals 21 residues. The CDR3 region has the DNA TGTGCCAGCAGTGAAAATGGTTTCTGGTCAGGGGGCGAGCCACTGGATCAGCCCCAGCATTTT. It yields the protein CASSENGFWSGGEPLDQPQHF.

The chain has TRBV5-4 and TRBJ2-5; 7 bases agree with TRBD1. The CDR3 spans 15 residues. Germline V gene data show CDR1 as SGHNT and CDR2 as YYREEE (reference sequence). The J segment lost 1 base and the V segment lost 4 bases, leaving 7 bases of the junction unmatched. The CDR3 DNA sequence: TGTGCCAGCAGCCAGACAGGGAACCCCCAAGAGACCCAGTACTTC. It is translated as CASSQTGNPQETQYF. Combining the CDR3 with reference TRBV5-4 and TRBJ2-5 gives the whole variable domain ETGVTQSPTHLIKTRGQQVTLRCSSQSGHNTVSWYQQALGQGPQFIFQYYREEENGRGNFPPRFSGLQFPNYSSELNVNALELDDSALYLCASSQTGNPQETQYFGPGTRLLVL.